One TCR beta chain is described in this entry. Its antigen remains unknown. The hyperthyroidism was newly diagnosed and had lasted under 2 months; the patients were aged 18 to 65. The authors took PBMCs from 10 ml fresh peripheral blood. These data originate in a study of T cells in Graves' hyperthyroidism and ophthalmopathy. On the study more broadly: Blood was drawn when the patient was first diagnosed and still untreated. Study outcomes and limitations: Most expanded thyroid clonotypes above 0.001 also appeared in blood.

TCR beta CDR3 sequences were amplified from RNA transcripts. HTBI primers were the set used in a first-round RT-PCR of the TCR CDR3. TCRdb recomputed calls from the multiplex PCR reads with MiXCR, one row per CDR3 protein. Among about 520,000 distinct CDR3 sequences listed, roughly 20% were seen once. CDR1 is SGDLS, CDR2 YYNGEE, per germline. The CDR3 is made up of 14 amino acids. V was cut by 3 bases and J by 3 bases, with 13 bases left in between. Sequenced: blood. The chain combines TRBV9 with TRBJ2-7; D is ambiguous. The receptor was derived from a man between 18 and 29 years old with Graves' hyperthyroidism. The CDR3 region is CASSAGSLSYEQYF. CDR3 coding DNA: TGTGCCAGCAGCGCCGGGTCGCTCAGCTACGAGCAGTACTTC.